The present entry profiles one TCR beta chain with its context. Its antigen is still unknown. This sample is part of a study of PD-1 blockade in classical Hodgkin lymphoma. Broader study findings: Lower baseline TCR diversity marked trial partial responders and progressors.

Measured with immunoSEQ multiplex PCR; TCRdb has only the in-frame clones, and not every one. In the table there are over 60,000 clones, 71% of which are singletons. Every single patient, without exception, relapsed after autologous stem cell transplantation, and brentuximab vedotin exposure varied. CDR1 is SGHRS, CDR2 YFSETQ, per germline. J gave up 2 bases and V 4 bases, and 5 bases lay outside the gene matches. This CDR3 is 15 amino acids long. The source of this sequence is a human donor with classical Hodgkin lymphoma. The chain links TRBV5-1 to TRBJ2-7; TRBD2 agrees at 11 bases. This specimen was peripheral blood mononuclear cells (PBMCs), taken before the second cycle of nivolumab. The CDR3 coding sequence is TGCGCCAGCAGCGACGGGACTAGCGGCCCCTACGAGCAGTACTTC. This codes for CASSDGTSGPYEQYF.